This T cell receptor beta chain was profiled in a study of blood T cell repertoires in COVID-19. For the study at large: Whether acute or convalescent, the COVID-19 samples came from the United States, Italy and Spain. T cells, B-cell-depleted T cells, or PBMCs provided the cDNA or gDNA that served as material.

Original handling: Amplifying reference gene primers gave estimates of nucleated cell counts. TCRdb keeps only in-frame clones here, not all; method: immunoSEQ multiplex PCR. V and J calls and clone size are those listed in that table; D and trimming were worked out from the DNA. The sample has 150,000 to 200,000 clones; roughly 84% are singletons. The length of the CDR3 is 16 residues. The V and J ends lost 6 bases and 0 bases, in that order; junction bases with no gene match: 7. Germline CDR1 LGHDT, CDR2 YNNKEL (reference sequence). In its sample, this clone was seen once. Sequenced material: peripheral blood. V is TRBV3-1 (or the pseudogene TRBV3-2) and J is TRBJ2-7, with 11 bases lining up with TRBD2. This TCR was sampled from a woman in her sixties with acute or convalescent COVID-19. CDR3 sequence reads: CASSRFTSGSSYEQYF. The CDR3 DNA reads TGTGCCAGCAGTCGGTTTACTAGCGGGAGCTCCTACGAGCAGTACTTC.